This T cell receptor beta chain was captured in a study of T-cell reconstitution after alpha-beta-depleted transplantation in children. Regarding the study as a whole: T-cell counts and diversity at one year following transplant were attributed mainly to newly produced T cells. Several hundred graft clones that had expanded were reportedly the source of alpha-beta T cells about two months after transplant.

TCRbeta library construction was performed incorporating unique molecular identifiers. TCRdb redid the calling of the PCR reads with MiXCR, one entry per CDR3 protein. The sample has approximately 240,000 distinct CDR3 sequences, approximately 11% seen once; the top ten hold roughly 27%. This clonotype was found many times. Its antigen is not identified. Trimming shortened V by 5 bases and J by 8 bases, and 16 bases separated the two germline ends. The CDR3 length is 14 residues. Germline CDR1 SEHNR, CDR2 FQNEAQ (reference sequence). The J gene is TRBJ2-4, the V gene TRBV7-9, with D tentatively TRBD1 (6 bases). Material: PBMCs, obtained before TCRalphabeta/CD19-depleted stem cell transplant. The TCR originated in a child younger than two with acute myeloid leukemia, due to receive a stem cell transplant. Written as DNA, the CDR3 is TGTGCCAGCAGCGGGACAACCCAGGTGGACATTCAGTACTTC. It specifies CASSGTTQVDIQYF.